These 23 T cell receptor beta chains share one sample of origin, sequenced in a study of post-analysis software for immune sequencing data (dated by TCRdb to about 2015). Summary of the overall study and its limitations: Significantly higher frequencies in patients than in controls were found for five or six TRBV segments, including TRBV5-6, TRBV5-1 and TRBV20-1.

To prepare the library, PCR was applied. Sequencing took place on an Illumina HiSeq 2500. To reduce PCR and sequencing biases, unique molecular identifiers were incorporated into the TCR beta cDNA libraries. The public sequencing data were trimmed at Q25 with fastp and processed into clonotypes with MiXCR by TCRdb, which kept only in-frame beta chains. When rows share a CDR3 protein, they turn into one entry using the most common DNA and genes. The sample table contains fewer than 900,000 distinct CDR3 sequences; only one count was recorded for about 43% of them. The ten biggest clones cover roughly 4.4% of the sample. Their target antigens are unknown. The sample taken for sequencing was blood. All receptors derive from a girl between 5 and 17 years old with multiple sclerosis.

The sample holds a few counts of this clonotype. This chain joins TRBV12-3 or TRBV12-4 and TRBJ2-5; the D gene could be TRBD1 or TRBD2 (7 bases each). V lost 8 bases and J 1 base, leaving 17 bases between the germline ends. The CDR3 has 15 residues. The CDR3 DNA sequence: TGTGCCAGCTCAGGGGAGGGGGCTACCCAAGAGACCCAGTACTTC. Its protein is CASSGEGATQETQYF.

The chain carries TRBV5-1 and TRBJ2-1; 7 nucleotides align to TRBD2. In germline, CDR1 is SGHRS, CDR2 YFSETQ. The V and J ends lost 0 bases and 2 bases, in that order; junction bases with no gene match: 2. This CDR3 contains 15 residues. The CDR3 DNA is TGCGCCAGCAGCTTGGGGACTAGGGCCTACAATGAGCAGTTCTTC. Protein: CASSLGTRAYNEQFF.

The V call is TRBV7-2, the J call TRBJ2-7; D is perhaps TRBD2 (5 bases). This CDR3 region has 14 residues. Germline assignment: CDR1 SGHTA and CDR2 FQGNSA. V was shortened by 5 bases and J by 0 bases, with 11 bases between the two germline ends. The CDR3: CASSHGLSSYEQYF. The CDR3 coding sequence is TGTGCCAGCAGCCACGGACTCAGCTCCTACGAGCAGTACTTC. Together with reference TRBV7-2 and TRBJ2-7, the CDR3 gives the full variable domain: GAGVSQSPSNKVTEKGKDVELRCDPISGHTALYWYRQSLGQGLEFLIYFQGNSAPDKSGLPSDRFSAERTGGSVSTLTIQRTQQEDSAVYLCASSHGLSSYEQYFGPGTRLTVT.

J is TRBJ1-2 and V is TRBV7-2; D unclear. Looked up from germline, CDR1 is SGHTA and CDR2 is FQGNSA. The CDR3 loop spans 12 amino acids. The V end was cut by 4 bases, the J end by 11 bases, with 14 bases between. This CDR3 is CASSSVLGGYTF. For the CDR3, the DNA is TGTGCCAGCAGCTCGGTTCTGGGAGGGTACACCTTC. Combining the CDR3 with reference TRBV7-2 and TRBJ1-2 gives the whole variable domain GAGVSQSPSNKVTEKGKDVELRCDPISGHTALYWYRQSLGQGLEFLIYFQGNSAPDKSGLPSDRFSAERTGGSVSTLTIQRTQQEDSAVYLCASSSVLGGYTFGSGTRLTVV.

The V and J genes are TRBV20-1 and TRBJ2-5; the D gene is possibly TRBD1 (5 bases). CDR3 length: 13 amino acids. Between the trimmed V and J ends, which lost 4 bases and 11 bases, there was a span of 20 bases. The germline gives CDR1 DFQATT, CDR2 SNEGSKA (reference sequence). CDR3 amino acids: CSATNRFGNEQYF. The CDR3 bases are TGCAGTGCTACTAACAGGTTTGGCAATGAGCAGTACTTC.

This chain connects TRBV20-1 to TRBJ1-1; TRBD1 is a possible D gene (5 bases). The CDR3 is 17 residues long. In germline, CDR1 is DFQATT, CDR2 SNEGSKA (reference sequence). V was pared by 3 bases and J by 1 base, with 21 bases between. The DNA of the CDR3 is TGCAGTGCTAGCCGGGGCTGGGGAGATGTGAGGAACACTGAAGCTTTCTTT. As protein: CSASRGWGDVRNTEAFF.

Concerning this clonotype: Given a much more abundant clone one base away, this may be a read error. The chain joins TRBV25-1 to TRBJ2-4; D perhaps matches TRBD2 (5 bases). TRBJ2-7 matches the DNA end more closely, so the J call is doubtful. The length of the CDR3 is 11 residues. CDR1 is MGHDK and CDR2 is SYGVNS in the germline V gene. The CDR3 loop reads CASSEEGEQYF. Here the CDR3 DNA reads TGTGCCAGCAGTGAAGAGGGCGAGCAGTACTTC.

This sequence joins TRBV28 and TRBJ2-2, with a possible D match to TRBD2 (6 bases). Between the trimmed V and J ends, which lost 6 bases and 1 base, there was a span of 21 bases. Germline V gene data show CDR1 as MDHEN and CDR2 as SYDVKM. The length of the CDR3 is 18 residues. For the CDR3, the DNA is TGTGCCAGCAGCCCGGGACTCCCGGGAAAGCTGAACACCGGGGAGCTGTTTTTT. It translates to CASSPGLPGKLNTGELFF.

This clonotype was detected once. The junction departs from germline at one end; a sequencing error may be responsible. This chain joins TRBV6-2 or TRBV6-3 and TRBJ2-7; 9 nucleotides agree with TRBD1. The CDR3 is 18 amino acids. Per the germline V gene, CDR1 is MNHEY and CDR2 is SVGEGT. CDR3 region: CASSYSYGTGMEGYGQYF. CDR3 bases: TGTGCCAGCAGTTACTCGTATGGGACAGGGATGGAAGGATACGGGCAGTACTTC.

V gene TRBV11-3 combines with J gene TRBJ2-5; D not resolved. CDR1 is SGHNT and CDR2 is YENEEA in the germline V gene. There are 13 residues in the CDR3. V lost 4 bases and J 2 bases, leaving 8 bases between the germline ends. This CDR3 is CASSSRKQETQYF. In DNA, the CDR3 is TGTGCCAGCAGCTCCAGGAAGCAAGAGACCCAGTACTTC.

V usage is TRBV5-1 and J usage is TRBJ2-3; D possibly corresponds to TRBD1 (6 bases). The CDR3 runs 14 residues. Germline CDR1 SGHRS, CDR2 YFSETQ. V was clipped by 0 bases and J by 6 bases, with 11 bases between them. CDR3 amino acids: CASSLGQDFDTQYF. CDR3 bases: TGCGCCAGCAGCTTGGGACAGGACTTTGATACGCAGTATTTT.

This clonotype has more than one count but fewer than ten. The chain joins TRBV6-2 or TRBV6-3 to TRBJ2-1; D may be TRBD1 (6 bases). CDR1 MNHEY and CDR2 SVGEGT come from the germline V gene. The V gene lost 2 bases and the J gene lost 11 bases, with 13 bases spanning the gap. This CDR3 has 13 residues. The CDR3 sequence: CASSYLSGAKQFF. In DNA, the CDR3 is TGTGCCAGCAGTTACCTCTCAGGGGCCAAGCAGTTCTTC.

In its sample, this clonotype was seen a few times. The rearrangement uses TRBV12-3 or TRBV12-4 and TRBJ2-5; 9 positions match TRBD1. The end of the DNA fits TRBJ2-7 better, so the J call may be wrong. The CDR3 sequence is 14 residues long. The CDR3 here is CASSPGTGYYEQYF. CDR3 nucleotides: TGTGCCAGCAGCCCCGGGACAGGGTACTACGAGCAGTACTTC.

This clonotype appeared a few times. The genes are TRBV7-9 and TRBJ2-1; D gene ambiguous. The CDR3 consists of 12 residues. Trimming shortened V by 6 bases and J by 12 bases, and 15 bases separated the two germline ends. The germline CDR1 and CDR2 sequences are SEHNR and FQNEAQ (reference sequence). The CDR3 DNA reads TGTGCCAGCAGTCCTCTGAATTCTCGGCAGTTCTTC. This gives the protein CASSPLNSRQFF.

The rearrangement links TRBV7-6 to TRBJ1-5; tentatively, D is TRBD1 (5 bases). CDR3 size: 16 residues. Germline CDR1 SGHVS, CDR2 FNYEAQ. V gave up 5 bases and J gave up 3 bases, with 17 bases separating them. The CDR3 nucleotides are TGTGCCAGCAGCCCGAGCGGGACGGGGCCCAATCAGCCCCAGCATTTT. It is translated as CASSPSGTGPNQPQHF. The full variable domain, with the rest looked up from reference TRBV7-6 and TRBJ1-5, is GAGVSQSPRYKVTKRGQDVALRCDPISGHVSLYWYRQALGQGPEFLTYFNYEAQQDKSGLPNDRFSAERPEGSISTLTIQRTEQRDSAMYRCASSPSGTGPNQPQHFGDGTRLSIL.

Regarding this clonotype: The junction and the germline gene differ at one end; a read error may be behind it. The chain uses TRBV4-3 and TRBJ2-3; D is ambiguous. The CDR3 covers 15 residues. Germline V CDR1 and CDR2: LGHNA, YSLEER. The CDR3 sequence is CAGSQDPRLTDTQYF. Written as DNA, the CDR3 is TGCGCCGGCAGCCAAGACCCCCGGCTCACAGATACGCAGTATTTT.

The chain is built from TRBV29-1 and TRBJ2-2; no clear D gene. This CDR3 region has 15 residues. Germline lookup yields CDR1 SQVTM and CDR2 ANQGSEA. V lost 7 bases, J lost 2 bases, and 17 bases lay in between. This CDR3 is CSALNSETNTGELFF. CDR3 DNA sequence: TGCAGCGCCCTCAATAGTGAAACCAACACCGGGGAGCTGTTTTTT.

This rearrangement joins TRBV6-8 to TRBJ1-5; the D is unclear. In germline, CDR1 is MNHGY, CDR2 SAAAGT. This CDR3 has 12 residues. V gave up 8 bases and J gave up 7 bases, with 12 bases separating them. As DNA, the CDR3 is TGTGCCAGCCAGAACGGGTACCAGCCCCAGCATTTT. Translating gives CASQNGYQPQHF.

With respect to this clonotype: An end of the junction does not agree with germline; a read error may underlie this. The chain joins TRBV7-6 to TRBJ2-5, with a possible D match to TRBD2 (6 bases). The CDR3 contains 15 residues. CDR1 and CDR2 from the germline V gene are SGHVS and FNYEAQ. The CDR3 DNA sequence: TGTGCCAGCAGCCTAGCGTTCGCCACCACAGAGACCCAGTACTTC. This codes for CASSLAFATTETQYF.

The chain recombines TRBV5-1 with TRBJ2-7; D may be TRBD1 (5 bases). TRBJ2-4 matches the DNA end more closely, so the J call is doubtful. The CDR3 runs 14 residues. Germline-derived CDR1 and CDR2 are SGHRS and YFSETQ. The CDR3 sequence: CASSLASSRDIQYF. The CDR3 DNA follows: TGCGCCAGCAGCTTGGCTTCCTCCAGGGACATTCAGTACTTC.

V and J are TRBV20-1 and TRBJ2-1, with 14 bases fitting TRBD2. CDR1 and CDR2 (germline): DFQATT, SNEGSKA (reference sequence). The CDR3 covers 15 residues. The junction had 16 bases not matched to a gene; V was cut back by 6 bases and J by 15 bases. The CDR3 reads CSAINPGLAGVDPFF. Here the CDR3 DNA reads TGCAGTGCCATCAATCCGGGACTAGCGGGAGTAGATCCGTTCTTC.

V and J are TRBV7-3 and TRBJ2-5, with unresolved D. The V gene lost 2 bases and the J gene lost 3 bases, with 13 bases spanning the gap. This CDR3 is built from 15 residues. CDR1 is SGHTA, CDR2 FQGTGA, per germline. The chain's CDR3 is CASSLLGGGKETQYF. DNA of the CDR3: TGTGCCAGCAGCTTACTGGGTGGTGGGAAAGAGACCCAGTACTTC.

The chain uses TRBV9 and TRBJ1-1; TRBD1 matches at 7 bases. Trimming took 0 bases from V and 5 from J; bases not matched to a gene: 7. The germline gives CDR1 SGDLS, CDR2 YYNGEE. The CDR3 extends over 15 amino acids. In DNA form, the CDR3 reads TGTGCCAGCAGCGTAGACGGCAGGGGGAGGACTGAAGCTTTCTTT. The encoded protein is CASSVDGRGRTEAFF.